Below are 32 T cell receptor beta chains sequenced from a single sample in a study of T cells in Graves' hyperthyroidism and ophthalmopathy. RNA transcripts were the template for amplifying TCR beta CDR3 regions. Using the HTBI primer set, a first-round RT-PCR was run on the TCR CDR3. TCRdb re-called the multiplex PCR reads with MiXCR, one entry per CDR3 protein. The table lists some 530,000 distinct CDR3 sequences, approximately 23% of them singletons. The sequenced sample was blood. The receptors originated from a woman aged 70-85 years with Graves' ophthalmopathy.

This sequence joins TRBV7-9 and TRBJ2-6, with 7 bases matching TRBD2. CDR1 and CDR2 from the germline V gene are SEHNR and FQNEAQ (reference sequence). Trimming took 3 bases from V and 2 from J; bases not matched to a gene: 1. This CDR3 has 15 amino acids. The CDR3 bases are TGTGCCAGCAGCTTCGGACTAGCTGGGGCCAACGTCCTGACTTTC. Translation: CASSFGLAGANVLTF.

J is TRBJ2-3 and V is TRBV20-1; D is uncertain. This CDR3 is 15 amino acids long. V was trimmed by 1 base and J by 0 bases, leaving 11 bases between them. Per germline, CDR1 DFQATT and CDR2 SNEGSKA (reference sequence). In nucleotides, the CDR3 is TGCAGTGCTAGAGCCCCAGGACCTAGCACAGATACGCAGTATTTT. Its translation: CSARAPGPSTDTQYF.

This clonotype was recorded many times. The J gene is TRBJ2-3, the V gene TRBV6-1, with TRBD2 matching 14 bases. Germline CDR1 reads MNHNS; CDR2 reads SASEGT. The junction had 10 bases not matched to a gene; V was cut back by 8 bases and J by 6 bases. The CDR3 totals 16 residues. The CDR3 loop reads CASGRLAGGKSDTQYF. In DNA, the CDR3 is TGTGCCAGCGGAAGACTAGCGGGAGGGAAGAGTGATACGCAGTATTTT.

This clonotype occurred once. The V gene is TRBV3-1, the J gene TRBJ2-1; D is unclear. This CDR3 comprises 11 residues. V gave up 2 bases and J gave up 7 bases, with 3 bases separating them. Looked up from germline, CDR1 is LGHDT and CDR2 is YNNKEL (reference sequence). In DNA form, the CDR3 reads TGTGCCAGCAGCCAACTTAATGAGCAGTTCTTC. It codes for CASSQLNEQFF.

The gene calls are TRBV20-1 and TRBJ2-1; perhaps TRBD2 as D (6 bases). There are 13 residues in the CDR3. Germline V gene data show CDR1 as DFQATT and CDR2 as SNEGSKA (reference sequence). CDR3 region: CTTSVFTDNEQFF. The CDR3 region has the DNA TGCACGACTAGTGTATTTACCGACAATGAGCAGTTCTTC.

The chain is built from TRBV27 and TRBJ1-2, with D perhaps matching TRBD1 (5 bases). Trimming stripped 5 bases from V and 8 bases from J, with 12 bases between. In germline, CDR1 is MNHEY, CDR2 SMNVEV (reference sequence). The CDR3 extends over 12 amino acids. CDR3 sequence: CASSPAGTGYTF. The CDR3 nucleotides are TGTGCCAGCAGTCCCGCAGGGACGGGCTACACCTTC.

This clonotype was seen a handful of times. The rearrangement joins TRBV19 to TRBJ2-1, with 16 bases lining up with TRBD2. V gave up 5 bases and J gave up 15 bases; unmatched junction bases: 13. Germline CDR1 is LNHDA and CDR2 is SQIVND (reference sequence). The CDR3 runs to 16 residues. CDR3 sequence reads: CASSPAHGTSGRASFF. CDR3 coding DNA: TGTGCCAGTAGTCCAGCGCATGGGACTAGCGGGAGGGCCTCGTTCTTC.

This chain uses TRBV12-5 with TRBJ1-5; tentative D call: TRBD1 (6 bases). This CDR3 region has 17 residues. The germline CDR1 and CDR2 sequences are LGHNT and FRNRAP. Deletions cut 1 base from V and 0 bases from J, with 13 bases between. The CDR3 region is CASGLEGGRYSNQPQHF. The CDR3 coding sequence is TGTGCTAGTGGTTTGGAGGGGGGGAGGTATAGCAATCAGCCCCAGCATTTT.

The CDR3 loop reads CASSPLGSGMSKNIQYF. CDR3 coding DNA: TGTGCCAGCTCTCCCCTCGGAAGCGGGATGTCCAAAAACATTCAGTACTTC. The chain joins TRBV18 to TRBJ2-4; 7 nucleotides match TRBD2. The CDR3 totals 17 residues. V gave up 6 bases and J gave up 2 bases; unmatched junction bases: 13. The germline gives CDR1 KGHSH, CDR2 LQKENI.

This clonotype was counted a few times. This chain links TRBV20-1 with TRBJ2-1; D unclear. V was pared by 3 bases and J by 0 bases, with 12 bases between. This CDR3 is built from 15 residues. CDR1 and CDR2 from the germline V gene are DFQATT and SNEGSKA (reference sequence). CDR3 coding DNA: TGCAGTGCTAGTAGAGAAACTGTCTCCTACAATGAGCAGTTCTTC. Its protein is CSASRETVSYNEQFF.

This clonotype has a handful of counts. For the CDR3, the DNA is TGTGCCAGCAGTGCGGATATCGGGGGTATCACAGATACGCAGTATTTT. Residues: CASSADIGGITDTQYF. This chain connects TRBV6-9 to TRBJ2-3, with a weak D call TRBD2 (6 bases). V gave up 5 bases and J gave up 2 bases, with 17 bases separating them. There are 16 residues in the CDR3. From germline, CDR1 is MNHGY and CDR2 SVAAGI.

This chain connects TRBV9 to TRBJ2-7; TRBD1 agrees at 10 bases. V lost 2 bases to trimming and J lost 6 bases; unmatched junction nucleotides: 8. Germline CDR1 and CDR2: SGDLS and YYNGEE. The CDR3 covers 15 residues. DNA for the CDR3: TGTGCCAGCAGCGTCCAGGGACAGGGGATCGGCGAGCAGTACTTC. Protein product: CASSVQGQGIGEQYF.

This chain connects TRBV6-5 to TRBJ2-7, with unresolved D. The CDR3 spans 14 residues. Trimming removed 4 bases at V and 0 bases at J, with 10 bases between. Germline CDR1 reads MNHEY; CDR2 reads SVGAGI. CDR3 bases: TGTGCCAGCAGTTCTCTACAGAGCTCCTACGAGCAGTACTTC. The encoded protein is CASSSLQSSYEQYF.

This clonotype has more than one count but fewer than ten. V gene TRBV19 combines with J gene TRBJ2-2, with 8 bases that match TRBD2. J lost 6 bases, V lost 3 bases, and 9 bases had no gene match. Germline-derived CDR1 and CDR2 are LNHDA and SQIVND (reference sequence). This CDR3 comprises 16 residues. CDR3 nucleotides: TGTGCCAGTAGTATCGGGGGGGAGATTAGGGCCGGGGAGCTGTTTTTT. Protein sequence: CASSIGGEIRAGELFF. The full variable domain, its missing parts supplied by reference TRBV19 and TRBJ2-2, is DGGITQSPKYLFRKEGQNVTLSCEQNLNHDAMYWYRQDPGQGLRLIYYSQIVNDFQKGDIAEGYSVSREKKESFPLTVTSAQKNPTAFYLCASSIGGEIRAGELFFGEGSRLTVL.

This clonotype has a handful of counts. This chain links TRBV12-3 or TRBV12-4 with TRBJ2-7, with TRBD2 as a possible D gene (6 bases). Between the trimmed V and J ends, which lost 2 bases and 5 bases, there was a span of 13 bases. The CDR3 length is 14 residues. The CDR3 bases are TGTGCCAGCAGTTTATCGGGCGGGAAAAACGAGCAGTACTTC. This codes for CASSLSGGKNEQYF.

The CDR3: CASSLLGGLAGGVADTQYF. The CDR3 region has the DNA TGCGCCAGCAGCCTCCTAGGAGGGCTAGCGGGAGGTGTAGCAGATACGCAGTATTTT. The rearrangement links TRBV4-3 to TRBJ2-3; 11 bases agree with TRBD2. The CDR3 has 19 amino acids. Trimming at V came to 4 bases and at J to 4 bases, leaving 16 bases not matched to a gene. CDR1 and CDR2 (germline): LGHNA, YSLEER.

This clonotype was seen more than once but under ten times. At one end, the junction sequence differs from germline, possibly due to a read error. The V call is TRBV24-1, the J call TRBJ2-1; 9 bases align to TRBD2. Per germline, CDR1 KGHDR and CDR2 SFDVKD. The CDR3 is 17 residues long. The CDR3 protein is CTTSDSPSSGIYNEQFF. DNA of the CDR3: TGTACCACCAGTGATTCCCCCTCTAGCGGGATTTACAATGAGCAGTTCTTC.

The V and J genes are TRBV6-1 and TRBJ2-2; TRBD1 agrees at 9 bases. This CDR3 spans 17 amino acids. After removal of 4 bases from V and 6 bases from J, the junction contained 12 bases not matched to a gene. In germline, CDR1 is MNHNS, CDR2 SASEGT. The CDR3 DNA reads TGTGCCAGCAGTGCGAAACCGGGACAGGGCGGGTCCGGGGAGCTGTTTTTT. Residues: CASSAKPGQGGSGELFF.

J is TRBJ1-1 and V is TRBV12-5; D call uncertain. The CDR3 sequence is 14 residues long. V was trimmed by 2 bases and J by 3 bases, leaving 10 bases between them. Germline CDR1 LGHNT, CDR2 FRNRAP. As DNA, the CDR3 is TGTGCTAGTGGTTTGTTCGCCGGGGACACTGAAGCTTTCTTT. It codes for CASGLFAGDTEAFF.

The CDR3 nucleotides read TGTGCCAGCAGTGCCGGGACAGGGGGGGCCTATGGCTACACCTTC. Translation gives CASSAGTGGAYGYTF. The rearrangement links TRBV6-2 or TRBV6-3 to TRBJ1-2; 11 positions agree with TRBD1. CDR3 size: 15 residues. Germline V CDR1 and CDR2: MNHEY, SVGEGT. V was clipped by 5 bases and J by 4 bases; unmatched bases: 6.

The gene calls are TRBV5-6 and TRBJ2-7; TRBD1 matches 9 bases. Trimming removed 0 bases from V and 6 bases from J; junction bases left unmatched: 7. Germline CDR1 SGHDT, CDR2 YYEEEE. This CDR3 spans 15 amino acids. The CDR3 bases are TGTGCCAGCAGCTTGGAGCCGGGACAGGGCTCCGAGCAGTACTTC. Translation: CASSLEPGQGSEQYF.

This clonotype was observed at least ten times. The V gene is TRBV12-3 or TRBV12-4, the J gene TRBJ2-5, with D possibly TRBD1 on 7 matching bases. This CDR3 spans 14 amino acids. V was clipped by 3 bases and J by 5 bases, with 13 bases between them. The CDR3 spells CASSLGPGGETQYF. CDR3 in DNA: TGTGCCAGCAGTTTGGGGCCAGGGGGGGAGACCCAGTACTTC.

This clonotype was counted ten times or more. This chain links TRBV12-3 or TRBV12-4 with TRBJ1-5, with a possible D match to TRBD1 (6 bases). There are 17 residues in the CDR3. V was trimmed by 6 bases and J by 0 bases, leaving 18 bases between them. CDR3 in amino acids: CASRQDWTVYSNQPQHF. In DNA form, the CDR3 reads TGTGCCAGCAGACAAGACTGGACAGTTTATAGCAATCAGCCCCAGCATTTT.

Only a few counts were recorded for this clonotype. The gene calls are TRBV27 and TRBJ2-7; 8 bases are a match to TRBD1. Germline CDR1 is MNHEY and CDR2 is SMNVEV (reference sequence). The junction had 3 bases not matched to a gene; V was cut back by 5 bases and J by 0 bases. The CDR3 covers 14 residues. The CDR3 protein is CASSRDRNSYEQYF. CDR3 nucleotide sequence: TGTGCCAGCAGTAGGGACAGGAACTCCTACGAGCAGTACTTC.

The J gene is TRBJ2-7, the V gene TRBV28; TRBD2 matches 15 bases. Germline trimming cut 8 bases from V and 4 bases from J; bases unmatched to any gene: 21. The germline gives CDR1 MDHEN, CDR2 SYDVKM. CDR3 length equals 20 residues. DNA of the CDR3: TGTGCCAGCTCCGGGGCTTCATGGCCGGGACTAGCGGGAGGCGGGTACGAGCAGTACTTC. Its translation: CASSGASWPGLAGGGYEQYF.

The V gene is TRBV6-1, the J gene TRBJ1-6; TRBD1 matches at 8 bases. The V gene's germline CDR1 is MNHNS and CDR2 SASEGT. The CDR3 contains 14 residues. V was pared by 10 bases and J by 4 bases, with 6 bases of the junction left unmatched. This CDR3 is CAIRGTGYNSPLHF. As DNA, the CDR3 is TGTGCCATCAGAGGGACAGGTTATAATTCACCCCTCCACTTT.

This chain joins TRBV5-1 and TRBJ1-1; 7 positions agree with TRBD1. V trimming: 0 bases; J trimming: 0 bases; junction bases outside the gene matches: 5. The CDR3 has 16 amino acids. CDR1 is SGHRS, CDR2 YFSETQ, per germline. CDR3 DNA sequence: TGCGCCAGCAGCTTGGGACAGGGTGTGGTGAACACTGAAGCTTTCTTT. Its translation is CASSLGQGVVNTEAFF.

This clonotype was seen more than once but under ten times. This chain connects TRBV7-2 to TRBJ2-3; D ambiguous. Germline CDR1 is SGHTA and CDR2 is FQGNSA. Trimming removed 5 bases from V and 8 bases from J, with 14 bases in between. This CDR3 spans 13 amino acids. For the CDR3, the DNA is TGTGCCAGCAGCCCTTGGCAAGGGCGTACGCAGTATTTT. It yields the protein CASSPWQGRTQYF.

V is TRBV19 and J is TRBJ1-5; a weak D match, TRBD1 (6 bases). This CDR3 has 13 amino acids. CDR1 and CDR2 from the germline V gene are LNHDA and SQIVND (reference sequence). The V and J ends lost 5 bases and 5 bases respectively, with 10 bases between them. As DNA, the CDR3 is TGTGCCAGTAGTCCCGAGGGGGATCAGCCCCAGCATTTT. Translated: CASSPEGDQPQHF.

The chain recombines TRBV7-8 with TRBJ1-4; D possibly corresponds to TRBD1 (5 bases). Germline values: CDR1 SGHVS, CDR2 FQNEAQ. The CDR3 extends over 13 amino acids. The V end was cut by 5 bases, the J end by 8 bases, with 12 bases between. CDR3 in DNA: TGTGCCAGCAGCCCCTTTGGGGGGGAAAAACTGTTTTTT. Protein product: CASSPFGGEKLFF.

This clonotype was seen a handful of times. CDR3 protein: CASSQDSWKTEAFF. Written as DNA, the CDR3 is TGTGCCAGCAGCCAAGATAGCTGGAAGACTGAAGCTTTCTTT. The chain links TRBV3-1 to TRBJ1-1; D unresolved. The CDR3 sequence is 14 residues long. CDR1 LGHDT and CDR2 YNNKEL come from the germline V gene (reference sequence). Trimming left V 0 bases short and J 5 bases short, with 10 bases between.

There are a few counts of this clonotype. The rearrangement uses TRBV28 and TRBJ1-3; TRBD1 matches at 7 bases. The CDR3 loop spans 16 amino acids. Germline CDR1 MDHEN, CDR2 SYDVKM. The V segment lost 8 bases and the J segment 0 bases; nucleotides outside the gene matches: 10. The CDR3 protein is CASHPGQPISGNTIYF. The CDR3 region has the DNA TGTGCCAGCCATCCGGGACAGCCTATCTCTGGAAACACCATATATTTT.